The sample holds a few counts of the clone carrying this T cell receptor (beta chain). The data were obtained in a study of blood T cell repertoires in COVID-19. For the study at large: From the United States, Italy and Spain came samples of acute and convalescent COVID-19. In each case, the material was cDNA or gDNA derived from T cells, B-cell-depleted T cells, or PBMCs.

V lost 3 bases, J lost 8 bases, and 19 bases lay in between. CDR1 and CDR2 (germline): SGHTA, FQGNSA. This CDR3 has 15 residues. Per the study methods: Amplified reference gene primers provided the basis for estimating nucleated cell counts. This table comes from immunoSEQ multiplex PCR, and its TCRdb copy is limited to in-frame clones, with some not included. D and trimming come from the DNA, and the V and J calls and clone size come from that table. The profile shows around 180,000 clones, roughly 85% of them singletons. The genes are TRBV7-2 and TRBJ1-1; perhaps TRBD1 as D (5 bases). The receptor comes from a man aged 60 to 75 with acute or convalescent COVID-19. The sample taken for sequencing was peripheral blood. In nucleotides, the CDR3 is TGTGCCAGCAGCTTTTCGGGGGACGTTCGTATAGAAGCTTTCTTT. It yields the protein CASSFSGDVRIEAFF.